This T cell receptor (beta chain) was profiled in a study of T cell repertoires in cytomegalovirus infection. Overall study results and limits: Cumulative public TCR beta family frequency identified carriers of CMV plus the relevant HLA.

The V gene's germline CDR1 is SGHDN and CDR2 FVKESK. Trimming took 5 bases from V and 0 from J, leaving 10 bases between them. CDR3 length: 15 residues. TCRdb analysed the reads with MiXCR anew, one entry per CDR3 protein. The repertoire holds under 200,000 distinct CDR3 sequences, with 7.5% to 10% as singletons. This clonotype was seen a handful of times. Antigen unknown. The chain recombines TRBV14 with TRBJ2-2, with no clear D. Sequences were obtained from PBMCs. This TCR derives from a human donor in good health (CMV status not recorded). Some clones in this sample may be carry-over from other donors' samples. The CDR3 sequence: CASSGEFANTGELFF. CDR3 sequence (DNA): TGTGCCAGCAGCGGAGAGTTCGCGAACACCGGGGAGCTGTTTTTT.